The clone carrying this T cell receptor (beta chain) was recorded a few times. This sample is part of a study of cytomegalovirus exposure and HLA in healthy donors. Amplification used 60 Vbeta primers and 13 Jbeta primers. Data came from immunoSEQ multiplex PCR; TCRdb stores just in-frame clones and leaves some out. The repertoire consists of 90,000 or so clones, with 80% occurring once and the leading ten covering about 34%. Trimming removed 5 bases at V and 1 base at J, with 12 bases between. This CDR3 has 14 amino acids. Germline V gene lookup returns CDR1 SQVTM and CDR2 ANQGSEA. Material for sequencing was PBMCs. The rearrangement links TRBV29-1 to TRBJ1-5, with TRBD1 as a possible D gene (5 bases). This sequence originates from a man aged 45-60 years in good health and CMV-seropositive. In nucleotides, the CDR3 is TGCAGCGTTTCGACAGAAAACAGCAATCAGCCCCAGCATTTT. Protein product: CSVSTENSNQPQHF. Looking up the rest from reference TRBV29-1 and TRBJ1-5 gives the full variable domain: SAVISQKPSRDICQRGTSLTIQCQVDSQVTMMFWYRQQPGQSLTLIATANQGSEATYESGFVIDKFPISRPNLTFSTLTVSNMSPEDSSIYLCSVSTENSNQPQHFGDGTRLSIL.